What follows is one TCR beta chain and its context. This entry is derived from a study of T cell changes during pregnancy in multiple sclerosis. Clones were read by immunoSEQ multiplex PCR, and TCRdb kept only the in-frame ones, dropping some. The sample gives around 36,000 clones, 80% to 95% of which show up once; more than 0.4% is in the top ten. CDR3 length: 14 amino acids. The germline CDR1 and CDR2 sequences are KGHSH and LQKENI. V was pared by 6 bases and J by 3 bases, with 8 bases of the junction left unmatched. J is TRBJ2-7 and V is TRBV18; 7 bases fit TRBD1. The sample consisted of CD4+ T cells from peripheral blood mononuclear cells, taken in the third trimester of pregnancy. The sequence came from a female donor with multiple sclerosis, enrolled in a pregnancy study. For the CDR3, the DNA is TGTGCCAGCTCCCCGGGACAGTCTAGCTACGAGCAGTACTTC. This translates into CASSPGQSSYEQYF.